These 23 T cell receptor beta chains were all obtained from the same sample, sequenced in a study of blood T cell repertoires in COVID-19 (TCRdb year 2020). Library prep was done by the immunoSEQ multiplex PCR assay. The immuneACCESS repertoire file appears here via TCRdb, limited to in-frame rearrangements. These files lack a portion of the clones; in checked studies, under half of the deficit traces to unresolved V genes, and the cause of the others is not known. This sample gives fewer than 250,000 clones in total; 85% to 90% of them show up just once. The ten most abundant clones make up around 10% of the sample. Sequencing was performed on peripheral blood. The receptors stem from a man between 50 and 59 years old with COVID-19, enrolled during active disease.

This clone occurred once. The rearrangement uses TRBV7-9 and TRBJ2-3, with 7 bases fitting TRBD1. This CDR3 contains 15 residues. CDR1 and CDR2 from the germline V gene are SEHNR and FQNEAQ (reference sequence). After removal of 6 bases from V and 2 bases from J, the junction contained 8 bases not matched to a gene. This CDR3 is CASRFRDSATDTQYF. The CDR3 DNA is TGTGCCAGCAGGTTCCGGGACAGTGCCACAGATACGCAGTATTTT.

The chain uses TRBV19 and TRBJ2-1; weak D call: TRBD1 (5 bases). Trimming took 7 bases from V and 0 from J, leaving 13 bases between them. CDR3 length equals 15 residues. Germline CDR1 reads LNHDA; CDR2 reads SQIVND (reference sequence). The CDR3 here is CASTLQVDSYNEQFF. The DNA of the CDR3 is TGTGCCAGTACATTACAGGTCGACTCCTACAATGAGCAGTTCTTC.

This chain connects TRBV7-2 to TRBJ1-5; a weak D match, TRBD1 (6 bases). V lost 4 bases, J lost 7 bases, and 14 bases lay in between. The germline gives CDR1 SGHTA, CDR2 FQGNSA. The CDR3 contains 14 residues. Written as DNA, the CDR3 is TGTGCCAGCAGCTCACAGGGATATGACCAGCCCCAGCATTTT. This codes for CASSSQGYDQPQHF.

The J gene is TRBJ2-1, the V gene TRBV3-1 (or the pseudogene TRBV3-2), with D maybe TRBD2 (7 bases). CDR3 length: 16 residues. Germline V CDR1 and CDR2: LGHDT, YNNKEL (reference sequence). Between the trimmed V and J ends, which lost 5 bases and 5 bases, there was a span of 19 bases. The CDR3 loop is CASSSEARGPDNEQFF. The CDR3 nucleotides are TGTGCCAGCAGCTCCGAGGCGCGGGGGCCGGACAATGAGCAGTTCTTC.

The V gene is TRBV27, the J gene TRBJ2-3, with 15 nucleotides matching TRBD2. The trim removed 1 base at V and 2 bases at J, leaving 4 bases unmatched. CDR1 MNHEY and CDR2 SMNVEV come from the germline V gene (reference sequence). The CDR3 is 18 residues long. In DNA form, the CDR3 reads TGTGCCAGCAGTTTATTAGGACTAGCGGGGGGGCACACAGATACGCAGTATTTT. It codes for CASSLLGLAGGHTDTQYF.

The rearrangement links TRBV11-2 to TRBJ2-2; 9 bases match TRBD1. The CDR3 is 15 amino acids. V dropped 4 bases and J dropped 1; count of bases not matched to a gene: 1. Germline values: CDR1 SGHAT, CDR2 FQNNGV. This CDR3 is CASSSGQGNTGELFF. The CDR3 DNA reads TGTGCCAGCAGCTCGGGACAGGGGAACACCGGGGAGCTGTTTTTT.

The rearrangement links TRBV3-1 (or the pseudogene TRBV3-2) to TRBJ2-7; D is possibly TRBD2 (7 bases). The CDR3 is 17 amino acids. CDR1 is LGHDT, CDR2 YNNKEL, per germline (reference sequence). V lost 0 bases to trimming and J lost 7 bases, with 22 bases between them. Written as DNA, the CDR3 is TGTGCCAGCAGCCAAGAGACCTTTCGGGGGGCGCCCCTGGAGCAGTACTTC. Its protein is CASSQETFRGAPLEQYF.

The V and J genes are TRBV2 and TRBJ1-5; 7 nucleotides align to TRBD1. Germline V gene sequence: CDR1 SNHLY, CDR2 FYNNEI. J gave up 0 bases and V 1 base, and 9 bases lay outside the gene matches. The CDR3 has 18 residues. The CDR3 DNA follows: TGTGCCAGCAGTGAAGGGGACAGTTATGAATATAGCAATCAGCCCCAGCATTTT. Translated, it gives CASSEGDSYEYSNQPQHF.

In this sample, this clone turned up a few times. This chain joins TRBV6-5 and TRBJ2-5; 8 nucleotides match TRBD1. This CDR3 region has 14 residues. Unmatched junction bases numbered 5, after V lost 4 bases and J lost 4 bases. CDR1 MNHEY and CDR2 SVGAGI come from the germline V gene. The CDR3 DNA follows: TGTGCCAGCAGTTTCACAGGGGGAGGAGAGACCCAGTACTTC. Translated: CASSFTGGGETQYF.

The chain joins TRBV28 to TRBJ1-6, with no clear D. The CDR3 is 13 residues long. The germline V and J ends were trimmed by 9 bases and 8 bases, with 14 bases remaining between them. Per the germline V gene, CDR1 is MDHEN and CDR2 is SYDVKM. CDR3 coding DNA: TGTGCCAGGAATTTTCGGGTGGATTCACCCCTCCACTTT. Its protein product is CARNFRVDSPLHF.

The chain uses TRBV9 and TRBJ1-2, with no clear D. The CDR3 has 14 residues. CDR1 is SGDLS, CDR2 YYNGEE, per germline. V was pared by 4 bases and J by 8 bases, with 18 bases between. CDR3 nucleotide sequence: TGTGCCAGCAGCCCCCACGGGTGGCAAGGAGGCTACACCTTC. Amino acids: CASSPHGWQGGYTF.

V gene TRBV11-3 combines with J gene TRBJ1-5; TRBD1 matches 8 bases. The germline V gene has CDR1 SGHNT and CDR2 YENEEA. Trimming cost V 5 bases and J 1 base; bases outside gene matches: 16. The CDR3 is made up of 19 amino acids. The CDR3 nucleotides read TGTGCCAGCAGCCGCACCCGGGCTTCGACAGGGGACAGCAATCAGCCCCAGCATTTT. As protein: CASSRTRASTGDSNQPQHF.

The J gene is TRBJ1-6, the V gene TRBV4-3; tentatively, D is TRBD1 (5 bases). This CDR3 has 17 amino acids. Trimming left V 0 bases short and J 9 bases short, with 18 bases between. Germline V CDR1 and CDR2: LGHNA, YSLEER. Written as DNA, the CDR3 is TGCGCCAGCAGCCAAGATTTGGCGGGACGGTGGAGTTCACCCCTCCACTTT. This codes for CASSQDLAGRWSSPLHF.

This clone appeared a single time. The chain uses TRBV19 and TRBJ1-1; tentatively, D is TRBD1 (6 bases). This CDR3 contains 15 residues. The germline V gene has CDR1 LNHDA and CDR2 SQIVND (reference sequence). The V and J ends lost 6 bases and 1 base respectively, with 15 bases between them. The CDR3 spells CASRTSGQRNTEAFF. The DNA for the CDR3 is TGTGCCAGTAGGACCTCCGGACAGAGGAACACTGAAGCTTTCTTT.

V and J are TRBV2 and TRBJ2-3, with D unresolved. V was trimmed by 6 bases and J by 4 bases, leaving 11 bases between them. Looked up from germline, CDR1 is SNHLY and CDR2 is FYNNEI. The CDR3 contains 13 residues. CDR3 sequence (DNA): TGTGCCAGCAGCCTCGACTCTGCAGATACGCAGTATTTT. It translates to CASSLDSADTQYF.

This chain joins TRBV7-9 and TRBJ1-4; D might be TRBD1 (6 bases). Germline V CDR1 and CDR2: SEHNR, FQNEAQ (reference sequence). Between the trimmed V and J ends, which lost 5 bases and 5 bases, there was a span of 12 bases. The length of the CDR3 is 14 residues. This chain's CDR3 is CASSPARGNEKLFF. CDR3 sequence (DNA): TGTGCCAGCAGCCCCGCGAGGGGGAATGAAAAACTGTTTTTT. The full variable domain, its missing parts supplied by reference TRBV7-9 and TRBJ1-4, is DTGVSQNPRHKITKRGQNVTFRCDPISEHNRLYWYRQTLGQGPEFLTYFQNEAQLEKSRLLSDRFSAERPKGSFSTLEIQRTEQGDSAMYLCASSPARGNEKLFFGSGTQLSVL.

The CDR3 region has the DNA TGTGCCAGTAGTTTGGAACCCGGGACTCCTGACACTGAAGCTTTCTTT. Its translation: CASSLEPGTPDTEAFF. The chain has TRBV19 and TRBJ1-1; maybe TRBD1 (5 bases). V was trimmed by 5 bases and J by 3 bases, leaving 19 bases between them. Germline assignment: CDR1 LNHDA and CDR2 SQIVND (reference sequence). The CDR3 is 16 residues long.

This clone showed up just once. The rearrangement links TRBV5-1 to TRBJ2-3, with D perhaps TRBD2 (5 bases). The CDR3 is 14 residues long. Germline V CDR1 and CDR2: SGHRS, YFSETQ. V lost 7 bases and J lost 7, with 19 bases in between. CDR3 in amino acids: CASAYPREVNTQYF. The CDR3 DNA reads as TGCGCCAGCGCGTACCCCCGGGAAGTTAATACGCAGTATTTT. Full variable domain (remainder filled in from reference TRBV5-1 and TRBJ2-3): KAGVTQTPRYLIKTRGQQVTLSCSPISGHRSVSWYQQTPGQGLQFLFEYFSETQRNKGNFPGRFSGRQFSNSRSEMNVSTLELGDSALYLCASAYPREVNTQYFGPGTRLTVL.

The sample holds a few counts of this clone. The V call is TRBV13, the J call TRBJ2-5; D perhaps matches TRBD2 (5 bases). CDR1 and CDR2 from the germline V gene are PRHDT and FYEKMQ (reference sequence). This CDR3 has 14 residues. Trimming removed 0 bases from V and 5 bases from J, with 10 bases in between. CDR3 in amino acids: CASSLGSRRETQYF. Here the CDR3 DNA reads TGTGCCAGCAGCTTAGGATCCCGGAGGGAGACCCAGTACTTC.

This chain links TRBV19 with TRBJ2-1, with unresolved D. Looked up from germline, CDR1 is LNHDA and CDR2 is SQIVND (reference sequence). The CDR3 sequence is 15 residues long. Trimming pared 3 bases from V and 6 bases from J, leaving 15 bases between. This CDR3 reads CASSIEASQRNEQFF. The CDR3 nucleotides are TGTGCCAGTAGTATCGAGGCTAGTCAACGCAATGAGCAGTTCTTC.

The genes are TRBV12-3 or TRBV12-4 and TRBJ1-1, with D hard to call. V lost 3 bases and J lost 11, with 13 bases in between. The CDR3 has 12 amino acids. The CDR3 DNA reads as TGTGCCAGCAGTTTGGAGCCTCAGCCCGCTTTCTTT. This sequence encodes CASSLEPQPAFF.

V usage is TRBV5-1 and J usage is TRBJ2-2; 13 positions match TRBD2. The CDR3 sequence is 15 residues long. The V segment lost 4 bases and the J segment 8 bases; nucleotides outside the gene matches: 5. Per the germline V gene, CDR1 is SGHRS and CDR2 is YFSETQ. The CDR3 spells CASSPGLAGRGELFF. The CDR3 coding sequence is TGCGCCAGCAGCCCGGGACTAGCGGGGAGAGGGGAGCTGTTTTTT.

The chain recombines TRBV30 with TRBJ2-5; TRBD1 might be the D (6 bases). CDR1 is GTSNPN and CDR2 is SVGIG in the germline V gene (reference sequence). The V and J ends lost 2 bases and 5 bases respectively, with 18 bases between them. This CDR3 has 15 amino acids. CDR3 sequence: CAWSMAGAWLETQYF. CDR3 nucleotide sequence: TGTGCCTGGAGTATGGCAGGGGCTTGGTTGGAGACCCAGTACTTC.